Presented here are 25 T cell receptor beta chains from one specimen sequenced in a study of T-cell reconstitution after alpha-beta-depleted transplantation in children. Using unique molecular identifiers, the investigators prepared the TCRbeta library. One entry per CDR3 protein results from TCRdb running MiXCR on the PCR reads. The table records some 260,000 distinct CDR3 sequences, roughly a quarter of them present only once. Here the sequenced sample was PBMCs, mostly from graft donor cells, taken 360 days after TCRalphabeta/CD19-depleted stem cell transplant. The receptors were gathered from a female patient between 2 and 15 years old who had a stem cell transplant for congenital amegakaryocytic thrombocytopenia, so the T cells may come from the graft donor.

This chain uses TRBV5-5 with TRBJ1-1, with D unresolved. The CDR3 covers 15 residues. CDR1 and CDR2 (germline): SGHKS, YYEKEE (reference sequence). With 2 bases removed from V and 0 bases from J, the gap between germline ends came to 11 bases. The CDR3 loop reads CASSFPPTLNTEAFF. The CDR3 region has the DNA TGTGCCAGCAGCTTTCCCCCCACCTTGAACACTGAAGCTTTCTTT.

The table lists this clonotype with a count of one. V gene TRBV6-2 or TRBV6-3 combines with J gene TRBJ1-2; 8 bases agree with TRBD1. The CDR3 extends over 14 amino acids. The V segment lost 2 bases and the J segment 4 bases; nucleotides outside the gene matches: 3. Germline CDR1 reads MNHEY; CDR2 reads SVGEGT. The CDR3 nucleotides are TGTGCCAGCAGTTACCAGGACAGGGCCTATGGCTACACCTTC. It specifies CASSYQDRAYGYTF.

The chain links TRBV24-1 to TRBJ2-1; 9 bases line up with TRBD2. With 3 bases clipped from V and 3 bases from J, the junction kept 11 bases outside the gene matches. The CDR3 spans 18 residues. Germline V gene sequence: CDR1 KGHDR, CDR2 SFDVKD. The CDR3 loop is CATSDPKLVAGVYNEQFF. The CDR3, as DNA: TGTGCCACCAGTGATCCTAAGTTGGTAGCGGGGGTCTACAATGAGCAGTTCTTC.

This clonotype was counted only a few times. The V and J genes are TRBV15 and TRBJ1-5; TRBD1 matches 8 bases. Germline lookup yields CDR1 LNHNV and CDR2 YYDKDF (reference sequence). V trimming: 3 bases; J trimming: 6 bases; junction bases outside the gene matches: 7. The CDR3 is made up of 15 amino acids. The CDR3 spells CATSSRDRSGQPQHF. In nucleotides, the CDR3 is TGTGCCACCAGCAGCCGGGACAGGTCGGGTCAGCCCCAGCATTTT.

This clonotype has ten or more counts. DNA for the CDR3: TGTGCCATCAGTGAGTCGGTGGCAGGGGCCTACAATGAGCAGTTCTTC. Translating it yields CAISESVAGAYNEQFF. The chain joins TRBV10-3 to TRBJ2-1; the D gene is possibly TRBD1 (6 bases). Trimming stripped 0 bases from V and 2 bases from J, with 11 bases between. This CDR3 contains 16 residues. CDR1 is ENHRY, CDR2 SYGVKD, per germline.

The chain links TRBV6-1 to TRBJ2-1; D possibly corresponds to TRBD2 (5 bases). Germline values: CDR1 MNHNS, CDR2 SASEGT. V was cut by 6 bases and J by 12 bases, with 15 bases left in between. The CDR3 is 12 residues long. The CDR3 DNA reads TGTGCCAGCAGGAAGGCCCTACGGGGGCAGTTCTTC. Amino acids: CASRKALRGQFF.

The sample holds many counts of this clonotype. V is TRBV5-1 and J is TRBJ1-1; a possible D gene is TRBD1 (5 bases). Looked up from germline, CDR1 is SGHRS and CDR2 is YFSETQ. V was cut by 7 bases and J by 4 bases, with 14 bases left in between. The CDR3 is made up of 13 amino acids. This CDR3 is CASQQLGTTEAFF. The CDR3 nucleotides read TGCGCCAGCCAACAATTGGGGACCACTGAAGCTTTCTTT.

On this clonotype: The junction differs from germline at one of its ends, possibly a read error. The chain links TRBV2 to TRBJ1-2, with D perhaps matching TRBD1 (6 bases). Germline CDR1 and CDR2: SNHLY and FYNNEI. The CDR3 is 12 residues long. For the CDR3, the DNA is TGTGACAGCACAGCAGGGGACTATGGCTACACCTTC. This translates into CDSTAGDYGYTF.

The chain employs TRBV29-1 and TRBJ1-2, with D unresolved. The CDR3 is 11 residues long. The V end lost 7 bases, the J end lost 3 bases, and 9 bases lay between the germline ends. The V gene's germline CDR1 is SQVTM and CDR2 ANQGSEA. CDR3 region: CSAGEDYGYTF. The CDR3 DNA sequence: TGCAGCGCTGGGGAAGACTATGGCTACACCTTC. Full variable domain (missing parts from reference TRBV29-1 and TRBJ1-2): SAVISQKPSRDICQRGTSLTIQCQVDSQVTMMFWYRQQPGQSLTLIATANQGSEATYESGFVIDKFPISRPNLTFSTLTVSNMSPEDSSIYLCSAGEDYGYTFGSGTRLTVV.

The V call is TRBV6-1, the J call TRBJ1-1; D is perhaps TRBD1 (6 bases). The germline V and J ends were trimmed by 8 bases and 3 bases, with 22 bases remaining between them. Germline V gene sequence: CDR1 MNHNS, CDR2 SASEGT. The CDR3 has 16 residues. CDR3 coding DNA: TGTGCCAGCCACCCCGCTCAGGGGATGGGGCACACTGAAGCTTTCTTT. Protein product: CASHPAQGMGHTEAFF.

This chain links TRBV28 with TRBJ2-2; 9 bases are shared with TRBD2. Germline values: CDR1 MDHEN, CDR2 SYDVKM. The CDR3 length is 18 residues. J was trimmed by 3 bases and V by 3 bases; bases with no gene match: 11. CDR3 region: CASSFIVAGVVYTGELFF. In DNA, the CDR3 is TGTGCCAGCAGTTTTATCGTAGCGGGGGTTGTGTACACCGGGGAGCTGTTTTTT.

The chain has TRBV2 and TRBJ2-2; D gene uncertain. Germline CDR1 SNHLY, CDR2 FYNNEI. There are 12 residues in the CDR3. V shed 11 bases and J shed 6 bases, with 13 bases lying between them. DNA for the CDR3: TGTGCCGCTGGGGATGACCCCGGGGAGCTGTTTTTT. Its protein product is CAAGDDPGELFF.

The genes are TRBV10-3 and TRBJ2-3; 7 bases are shared with TRBD1. Germline assignment: CDR1 ENHRY and CDR2 SYGVKD. CDR3 length: 15 residues. The V segment lost 3 bases and the J segment 4 bases; nucleotides outside the gene matches: 7. The chain's CDR3 is CAISDTGARADTQYF. The CDR3 DNA follows: TGTGCCATCAGTGATACAGGGGCACGGGCAGATACGCAGTATTTT.

This clonotype showed up just a few times. The CDR3 DNA is TGTGCCAGCAGTAGTCAGACAGGCCATAGCAATCAGCCCCAGCATTTT. As protein: CASSSQTGHSNQPQHF. The chain recombines TRBV12-3 or TRBV12-4 with TRBJ1-5; tentative D call: TRBD1 (6 bases). There are 16 residues in the CDR3. V lost 5 bases and J 0 bases, leaving 14 bases between the germline ends.

V is TRBV7-9 and J is TRBJ2-7; D not certain. This CDR3 region has 14 residues. The germline V gene has CDR1 SEHNR and CDR2 FQNEAQ (reference sequence). Trimming removed 1 base from V and 0 bases from J, with 7 bases in between. The CDR3 nucleotides are TGTGCCAGCAGCTTAGTTGGGTTCTCCTACGAGCAGTACTTC. Translated, it gives CASSLVGFSYEQYF.

This clonotype was found a few times. The CDR3: CAIRQGAYEQYF. In nucleotides, the CDR3 is TGTGCCATCAGACAGGGGGCCTACGAGCAGTACTTC. The gene calls are TRBV28 and TRBJ2-7; 9 nucleotides match TRBD1. V lost 10 bases to trimming and J lost 2 bases; unmatched junction nucleotides: 3. The CDR3 consists of 12 residues. The V gene's germline CDR1 is MDHEN and CDR2 SYDVKM.

The chain recombines TRBV12-3 or TRBV12-4 with TRBJ2-7; maybe TRBD1 (6 bases). This CDR3 region has 13 residues. V lost 3 bases and J 6 bases, leaving 12 bases between the germline ends. CDR3: CASSLGARGEQYF. In DNA, the CDR3 is TGTGCCAGCAGTTTGGGGGCTAGGGGCGAGCAGTACTTC.

At least ten counts were recorded for this clonotype. The genes are TRBV5-1 and TRBJ1-3; perhaps TRBD1 as D (6 bases). Trimming removed 1 base at V and 0 bases at J, with 8 bases between. CDR1 and CDR2 (germline): SGHRS, YFSETQ. This CDR3 region has 15 residues. Here the CDR3 DNA reads TGCGCCAGCAGCTTGTCAGGGGCCTCTGGAAACACCATATATTTT. It codes for CASSLSGASGNTIYF.

The CDR3 nucleotides read TGTGCCAGCAGCTTATTAGGAGGATATCCTAACACCGGGGAGCTGTTTTTT. It yields the protein CASSLLGGYPNTGELFF. The J gene is TRBJ2-2, the V gene TRBV7-2; D possibly corresponds to TRBD2 (5 bases). Germline values: CDR1 SGHTA, CDR2 FQGNSA. V lost 2 bases, J lost 2 bases, and 15 bases lay in between. The CDR3 runs 17 residues.

J is TRBJ1-1 and V is TRBV20-1, with TRBD1 as a possible D gene (5 bases). Germline CDR1 DFQATT, CDR2 SNEGSKA (reference sequence). The CDR3 totals 13 residues. Trimming cost V 5 bases and J 2 bases, with 12 bases left between them. CDR3 loop: CSAPDSLNTEAFF. In nucleotides, the CDR3 is TGCAGTGCTCCCGACAGCCTTAACACTGAAGCTTTCTTT.

The chain is built from TRBV28 and TRBJ2-1, with D maybe TRBD2 (5 bases). The CDR3 totals 14 residues. With 7 bases removed from V and 4 bases from J, the gap between germline ends came to 14 bases. Germline assignment: CDR1 MDHEN and CDR2 SYDVKM. The chain's CDR3 is CASTRAERYNEQFF. The CDR3 nucleotides read TGTGCCAGCACGAGGGCAGAACGTTACAATGAGCAGTTCTTC. The full variable domain, its missing parts supplied by reference TRBV28 and TRBJ2-1, is DVKVTQSSRYLVKRTGEKVFLECVQDMDHENMFWYRQDPGLGLRLIYFSYDVKMKEKGDIPEGYSVSREKKERFSLILESASTNQTSMYLCASTRAERYNEQFFGPGTRLTVL.

This clonotype was detected a few times. DNA for the CDR3: TGCAGCGTTGCCCTAGTCGCGGATACGCAGTATTTT. Translating it yields CSVALVADTQYF. This rearrangement joins TRBV29-1 to TRBJ2-3; D gene uncertain. V was pared by 4 bases and J by 6 bases, with 11 bases between. CDR3 length: 12 residues. The germline CDR1 and CDR2 sequences are SQVTM and ANQGSEA.

The chain joins TRBV7-2 to TRBJ1-3; D gene unclear. The CDR3 sequence is 16 residues long. Per germline, CDR1 SGHTA and CDR2 FQGNSA. V dropped 1 base and J dropped 0 bases, with 10 bases sitting between them. CDR3: CASSLETGSSGNTIYF. Here the CDR3 DNA reads TGTGCCAGCAGCTTAGAAACCGGGAGCTCTGGAAACACCATATATTTT.

The chain has TRBV3-1 and TRBJ1-4; D ambiguous. Looked up from germline, CDR1 is LGHDT and CDR2 is YNNKEL (reference sequence). Trimming removed 4 bases from V and 4 bases from J, with 13 bases in between. The CDR3 has 15 amino acids. The CDR3 DNA reads TGTGCCAGCAGCCCAGCACAGCCCCGTAATGAAAAACTGTTTTTT. Translated: CASSPAQPRNEKLFF. Full variable domain (remainder filled in from reference TRBV3-1 and TRBJ1-4): DTAVSQTPKYLVTQMGNDKSIKCEQNLGHDTMYWYKQDSKKFLKIMFSYNNKELIINETVPNRFSPKSPDKAHLNLHINSLELGDSAVYFCASSPAQPRNEKLFFGSGTQLSVL.

In its sample, this clonotype was seen a few times. The rearrangement links TRBV9 to TRBJ2-5; 8 nucleotides agree with TRBD2. Losses at the gene ends were 1 base for V and 4 bases for J; bases not matched to a gene: 3. Germline V lookup: CDR1 SGDLS, CDR2 YYNGEE. The CDR3 extends over 14 amino acids. The CDR3 sequence: CASSVSAGAETQYF. The DNA of the CDR3 is TGTGCCAGCAGCGTATCAGCGGGGGCAGAGACCCAGTACTTC.